The next 14 T cell receptor beta chains were all read from a single sample in a study of graft-versus-host responses after intestinal transplantation. Their specific antigens are unknown. The table came from immunoSEQ multiplex PCR; TCRdb's copy has only in-frame clones and leaves some out. The sample has more than 65,000 clones; approximately 90% are singletons. The sequencing used unstimulated CD8+ T cells sorted from spleen or lymph node cells, collected before transplant. The receptors come from a human donor who was the organ donor for an intestinal transplant.

J is TRBJ2-7 and V is TRBV29-1; 11 bases agree with TRBD1. In germline, CDR1 is SQVTM, CDR2 ANQGSEA. J gave up 4 bases and V 4 bases, and 6 bases lay outside the gene matches. The CDR3 totals 14 residues. CDR3 nucleotide sequence: TGCAGCGTTGTCCCGGGACAGGGGGGATACGAGCAGTACTTC. As protein: CSVVPGQGGYEQYF.

The J gene is TRBJ2-2, the V gene TRBV4-3; D gene uncertain. The CDR3 is made up of 14 amino acids. Germline V gene sequence: CDR1 LGHNA, CDR2 YSLEER. V gave up 4 bases and J gave up 3 bases, with 9 bases separating them. In nucleotides, the CDR3 is TGCGCCAGCAGCCCCGGTCTGTACACCGGGGAGCTGTTTTTT. Protein: CASSPGLYTGELFF.

The V and J genes are TRBV6-1 and TRBJ2-2, with TRBD1 matching 9 bases. This CDR3 has 15 amino acids. Germline CDR1 is MNHNS and CDR2 is SASEGT. After removal of 5 bases from V and 5 bases from J, the junction contained 6 bases not matched to a gene. The chain's CDR3 is CASSTGGAGTGELFF. The DNA of the CDR3 is TGTGCCAGCAGTACAGGGGGCGCGGGGACCGGGGAGCTGTTTTTT.

DNA for the CDR3: TGTGCCAGCAGCTTGGCTCCTCTGAAAGGAGTGTTTTTT. It encodes CASSLAPLKGVFF. This rearrangement joins TRBV5-5 to TRBJ1-4; D is unclear. In germline, CDR1 is SGHKS, CDR2 YYEKEE (reference sequence). This CDR3 region has 13 residues. Trimming cost V 0 bases and J 15 bases, with 15 bases left between them.

The CDR3: CASSHPAGGTEAFF. The CDR3 DNA follows: TGCGCCAGCAGCCACCCCGCGGGGGGCACTGAAGCTTTCTTT. The chain is built from TRBV4-1 and TRBJ1-1; possible D gene TRBD1, 5 bases. The germline V gene encodes CDR1 MGHRA and CDR2 YSYEKL. The ends were cut back, 3 bases at V and 4 bases at J, with 12 bases in the middle. This CDR3 has 14 residues.

The chain employs TRBV27 and TRBJ1-5, with D uncertain. Germline CDR1 MNHEY, CDR2 SMNVEV (reference sequence). V lost 5 bases, J lost 0 bases, and 5 bases lay in between. This CDR3 has 13 residues. The CDR3 loop reads CASSLSSNQPQHF. The CDR3 DNA reads TGTGCCAGCAGTCTCTCTAGCAATCAGCCCCAGCATTTT.

J is TRBJ2-7 and V is TRBV28; 10 nucleotides align to TRBD1. There are 15 residues in the CDR3. The ends lost 6 bases at V and 5 bases at J; junction bases unmatched: 10. In germline, CDR1 is MDHEN, CDR2 SYDVKM. The CDR3 loop is CASSWAGTGVDEQYF. In DNA, the CDR3 is TGTGCCAGCAGCTGGGCAGGGACAGGGGTGGACGAGCAGTACTTC.

The rearrangement uses TRBV4-2 and TRBJ1-5; D gene ambiguous. The V and J ends lost 2 bases and 0 bases respectively, with 8 bases between them. The CDR3 length is 15 residues. The germline V gene encodes CDR1 LGHNA and CDR2 YNFKEQ. CDR3 nucleotide sequence: TGTGCCAGCAGCCAAAACGGTGCTAGCAATCAGCCCCAGCATTTT. It yields the protein CASSQNGASNQPQHF.

The chain employs TRBV6-5 and TRBJ2-3; 7 bases are a match to TRBD1. The germline V gene encodes CDR1 MNHEY and CDR2 SVGAGI. With V trimmed by 6 bases and J by 2 bases, 8 bases remained unmatched. The CDR3 length is 15 residues. In nucleotides, the CDR3 is TGTGCCAGCAGCCTAACAGGGGCCTACACAGATACGCAGTATTTT. It specifies CASSLTGAYTDTQYF.

V usage is TRBV5-8 and J usage is TRBJ1-4; no firm D call. The CDR3 spans 13 residues. Trimming removed 2 bases at V and 4 bases at J, with 6 bases between. From germline, CDR1 is SGHTS and CDR2 YDEGEE. This chain's CDR3 is CASSFRGNEKLFF. CDR3 DNA sequence: TGTGCCAGCAGCTTTCGCGGTAATGAAAAACTGTTTTTT.

V and J are TRBV19 and TRBJ1-2; D not certain. Germline CDR1 is LNHDA and CDR2 is SQIVND (reference sequence). The CDR3 sequence is 14 residues long. V was clipped by 5 bases and J by 4 bases, with 14 bases between them. CDR3 DNA sequence: TGTGCCAGTAGTCCCCAGATACGGGGCTATGGCTACACCTTC. Its protein is CASSPQIRGYGYTF.

The chain links TRBV4-3 to TRBJ2-1, with D maybe TRBD2 (7 bases). CDR3 length: 16 residues. Between the trimmed V and J ends, which lost 2 bases and 8 bases, there was a span of 19 bases. Germline V CDR1 and CDR2: LGHNA, YSLEER. CDR3 coding DNA: TGCGCCAGCAGCCAACTGGGGGGGGGCCAGGGAGATGAGCAGTTCTTC. This encodes CASSQLGGGQGDEQFF.

V usage is TRBV29-1 and J usage is TRBJ2-7, with D maybe TRBD2 (6 bases). CDR1 SQVTM and CDR2 ANQGSEA come from the germline V gene. Between the trimmed V and J ends, which lost 5 bases and 2 bases, there was a span of 10 bases. CDR3 length: 12 amino acids. CDR3 amino acids: CSVIGEAYEQYF. CDR3 coding DNA: TGCAGCGTTATCGGGGAGGCCTACGAGCAGTACTTC.

About this clone itself: The same CDR3 also results from other DNA sequences found in this sample. The chain has TRBV9 and TRBJ2-1, with 7 bases aligning to TRBD1. The CDR3 is 14 residues long. After removal of 4 bases from V and 3 bases from J, the junction contained 4 bases not matched to a gene. CDR1 SGDLS and CDR2 YYNGEE come from the germline V gene. The CDR3: CASSPWDSYNEQFF. The CDR3 nucleotides read TGTGCCAGCAGCCCGTGGGACAGCTACAATGAGCAGTTCTTC.